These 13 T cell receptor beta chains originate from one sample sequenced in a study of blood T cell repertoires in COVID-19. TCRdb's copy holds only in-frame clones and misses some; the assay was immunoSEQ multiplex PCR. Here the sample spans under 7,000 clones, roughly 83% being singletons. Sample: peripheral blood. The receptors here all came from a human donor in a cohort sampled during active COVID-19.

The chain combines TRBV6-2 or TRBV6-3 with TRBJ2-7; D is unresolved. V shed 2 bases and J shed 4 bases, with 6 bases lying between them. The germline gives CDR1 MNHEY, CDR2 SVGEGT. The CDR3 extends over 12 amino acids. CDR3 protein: CASSYIQYEQYF. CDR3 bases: TGTGCCAGCAGTTACATTCAGTACGAGCAGTACTTC.

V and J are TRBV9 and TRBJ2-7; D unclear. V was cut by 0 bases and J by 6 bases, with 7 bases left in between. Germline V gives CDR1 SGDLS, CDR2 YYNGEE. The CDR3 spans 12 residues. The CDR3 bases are TGTGCCAGCAGCGTAGCCGCAGGCGAGCAGTACTTC. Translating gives CASSVAAGEQYF.

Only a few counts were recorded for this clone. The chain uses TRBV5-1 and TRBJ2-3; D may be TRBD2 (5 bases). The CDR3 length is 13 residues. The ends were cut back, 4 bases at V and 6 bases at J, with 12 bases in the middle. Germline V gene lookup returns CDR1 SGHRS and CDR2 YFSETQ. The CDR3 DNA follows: TGCGCCAGCAGCACCGGACTGCTCGATACGCAGTATTTT. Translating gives CASSTGLLDTQYF. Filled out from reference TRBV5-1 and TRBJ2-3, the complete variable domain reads KAGVTQTPRYLIKTRGQQVTLSCSPISGHRSVSWYQQTPGQGLQFLFEYFSETQRNKGNFPGRFSGRQFSNSRSEMNVSTLELGDSALYLCASSTGLLDTQYFGPGTRLTVL.

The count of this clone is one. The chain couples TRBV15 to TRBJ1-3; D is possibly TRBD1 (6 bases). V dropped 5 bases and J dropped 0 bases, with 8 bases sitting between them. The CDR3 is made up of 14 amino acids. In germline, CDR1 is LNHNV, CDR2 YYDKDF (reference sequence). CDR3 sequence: CATSDRLSGNTIYF. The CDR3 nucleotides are TGTGCCACCAGCGACAGGCTCTCTGGAAACACCATATATTTT.

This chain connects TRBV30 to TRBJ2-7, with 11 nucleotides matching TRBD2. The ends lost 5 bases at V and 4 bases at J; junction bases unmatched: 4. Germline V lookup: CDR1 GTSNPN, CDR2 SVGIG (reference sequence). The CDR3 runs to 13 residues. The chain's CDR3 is CAWRLAGGYEQYF. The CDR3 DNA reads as TGTGCCTGGCGCCTAGCGGGAGGTTACGAGCAGTACTTC.

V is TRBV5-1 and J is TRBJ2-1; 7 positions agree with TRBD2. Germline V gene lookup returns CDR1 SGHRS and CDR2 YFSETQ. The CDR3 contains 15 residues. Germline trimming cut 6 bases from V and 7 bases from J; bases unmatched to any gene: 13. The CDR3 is CASKTLAGVFNEQFF. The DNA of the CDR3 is TGCGCCAGCAAAACGTTGGCGGGAGTTTTTAATGAGCAGTTCTTC.

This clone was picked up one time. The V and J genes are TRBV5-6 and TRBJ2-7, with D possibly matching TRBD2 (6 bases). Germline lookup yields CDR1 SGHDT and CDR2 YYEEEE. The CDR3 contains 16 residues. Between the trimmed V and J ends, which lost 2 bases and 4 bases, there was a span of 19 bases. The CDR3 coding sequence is TGTGCCAGCAGCTTTTGGGGTCGGGGGAGTGGATACGAGCAGTACTTC. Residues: CASSFWGRGSGYEQYF.

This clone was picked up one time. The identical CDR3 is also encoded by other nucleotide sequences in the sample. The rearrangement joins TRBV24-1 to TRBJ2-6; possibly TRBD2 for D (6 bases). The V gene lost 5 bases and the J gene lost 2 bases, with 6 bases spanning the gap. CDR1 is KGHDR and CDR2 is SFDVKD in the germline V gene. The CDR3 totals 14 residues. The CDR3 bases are TGTGCCACCAGTGGCGGGGCTGGGGCCAACGTCCTGACTTTC. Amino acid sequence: CATSGGAGANVLTF.

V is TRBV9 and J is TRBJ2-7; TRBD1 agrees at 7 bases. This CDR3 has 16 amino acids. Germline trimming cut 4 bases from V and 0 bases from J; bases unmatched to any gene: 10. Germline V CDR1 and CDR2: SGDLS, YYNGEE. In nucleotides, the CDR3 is TGTGCCAGCAGCATTTCCGGGACAGCTAGCTCCTACGAGCAGTACTTC. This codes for CASSISGTASSYEQYF.

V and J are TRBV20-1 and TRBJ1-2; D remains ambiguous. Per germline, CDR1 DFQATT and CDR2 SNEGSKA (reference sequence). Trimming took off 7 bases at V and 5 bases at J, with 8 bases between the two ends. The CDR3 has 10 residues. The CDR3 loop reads CSVFQYGYTF. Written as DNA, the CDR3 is TGCAGTGTTTTCCAGTATGGCTACACCTTC.

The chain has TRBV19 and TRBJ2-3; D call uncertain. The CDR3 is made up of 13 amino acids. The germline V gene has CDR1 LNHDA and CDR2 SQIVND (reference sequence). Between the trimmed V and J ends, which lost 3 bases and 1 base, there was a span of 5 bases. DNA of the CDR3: TGTGCCAGTAGTATGGCTCGCACAGATACGCAGTATTTT. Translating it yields CASSMARTDTQYF. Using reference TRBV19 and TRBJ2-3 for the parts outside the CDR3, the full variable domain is DGGITQSPKYLFRKEGQNVTLSCEQNLNHDAMYWYRQDPGQGLRLIYYSQIVNDFQKGDIAEGYSVSREKKESFPLTVTSAQKNPTAFYLCASSMARTDTQYFGPGTRLTVL.

CDR3 bases: TGTGCCAGCTCACCCGAGTCCCGGGGGCAGTACTTC. This gives the protein CASSPESRGQYF. The genes are TRBV18 and TRBJ2-7; maybe TRBD2 (5 bases). The CDR3 covers 12 residues. Germline values: CDR1 KGHSH, CDR2 LQKENI. V lost 3 bases and J lost 9, with 12 bases in between.

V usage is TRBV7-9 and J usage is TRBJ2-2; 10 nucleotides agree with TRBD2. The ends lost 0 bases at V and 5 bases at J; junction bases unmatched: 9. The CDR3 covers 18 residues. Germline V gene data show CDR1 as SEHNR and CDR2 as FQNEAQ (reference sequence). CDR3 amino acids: CASSLARSASGRTGELFF. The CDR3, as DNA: TGTGCCAGCAGCTTAGCTAGATCGGCTAGCGGGAGAACCGGGGAGCTGTTTTTT.